The entry below gives a single TCR beta chain sequence along with its context. This entry comes from a study of T cell changes during pregnancy in multiple sclerosis. Some clones are missing from TCRdb's copy, which holds only in-frame ones; the method was immunoSEQ multiplex PCR. Of roughly 70,000 clones listed, approximately 90% were seen once; the top ten hold 0.95% to 1.5%. Germline V gene data show CDR1 as SGDLS and CDR2 as YYNGEE. The ends were cut back, 6 bases at V and 8 bases at J, with 23 bases in the middle. The CDR3 is made up of 16 amino acids. The chain carries TRBV9 and TRBJ2-2, with D possibly TRBD2 on 6 matching bases. This material consisted of peripheral blood, taken in the third trimester of pregnancy. The sequence was collected from a female donor with multiple sclerosis, enrolled in a pregnancy study. This CDR3 is CASNRGLLLRGGELFF. CDR3 coding DNA: TGTGCCAGCAATCGGGGACTCTTGCTTCGAGGGGGGGAGCTGTTTTTT.